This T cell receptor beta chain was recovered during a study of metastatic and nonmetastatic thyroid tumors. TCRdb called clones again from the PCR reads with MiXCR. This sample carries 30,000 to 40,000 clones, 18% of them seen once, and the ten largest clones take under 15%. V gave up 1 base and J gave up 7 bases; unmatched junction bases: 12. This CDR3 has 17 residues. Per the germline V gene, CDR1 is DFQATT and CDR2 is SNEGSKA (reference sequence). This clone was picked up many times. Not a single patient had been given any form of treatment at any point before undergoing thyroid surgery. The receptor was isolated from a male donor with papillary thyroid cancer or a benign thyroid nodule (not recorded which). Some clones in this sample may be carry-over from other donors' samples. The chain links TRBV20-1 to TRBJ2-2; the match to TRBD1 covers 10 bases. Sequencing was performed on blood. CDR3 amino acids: CSARVGSGTGAGGELFF. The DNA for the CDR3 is TGCAGTGCTAGAGTGGGGTCCGGGACAGGGGCCGGCGGGGAGCTGTTTTTT.